These 15 T cell receptor beta chains originate from one sample sequenced in a study of T cell responses to AZD1222 COVID-19 vaccine. This table comes from immunoSEQ multiplex PCR, and its TCRdb copy is limited to in-frame clones, with some not included. There are about 220,000 clones in the sample; more than 85% occur only once, and about 1% lies in the top ten. The specimen was peripheral blood, collected on day 0 of MenACWY control vaccination. The receptors were sampled from an adult in good health.

This clone was seen more than once but under ten times. The rearrangement uses TRBV2 and TRBJ1-4; 8 nucleotides agree with TRBD1. V trimming: 6 bases; J trimming: 7 bases; junction bases outside the gene matches: 10. The germline V gene encodes CDR1 SNHLY and CDR2 FYNNEI. CDR3 length: 15 residues. CDR3 residues: CASRVQGGHGEKLFF. CDR3 DNA: TGTGCCAGCAGAGTACAGGGGGGACACGGTGAAAAACTGTTTTTT.

The chain combines TRBV6-6 with TRBJ1-2; D remains unclear. The CDR3 covers 12 residues. Germline-derived CDR1 and CDR2 are MNHNY and SVGAGI (reference sequence). V was trimmed by 5 bases and J by 1 base, leaving 5 bases between them. The CDR3 loop reads CASSTGNYGYTF. Here the CDR3 DNA reads TGTGCCAGCAGTACGGGTAACTATGGCTACACCTTC.

The chain joins TRBV19 to TRBJ1-1; no clear D. Germline V gene sequence: CDR1 LNHDA, CDR2 SQIVND (reference sequence). The V gene lost 1 base and the J gene lost 0 bases, with 6 bases spanning the gap. CDR3 length: 14 residues. CDR3 sequence reads: CASSIAGMNTEAFF. The CDR3 region has the DNA TGTGCCAGTAGTATAGCGGGGATGAACACTGAAGCTTTCTTT.

V and J are TRBV29-1 and TRBJ1-6; D unresolved. The germline CDR1 and CDR2 sequences are SQVTM and ANQGSEA. CDR3 length equals 13 residues. The CDR3 spells CVVGSSYNSPLHF. CDR3 DNA sequence: TGCGTCGTTGGGAGCTCCTATAATTCACCCCTCCACTTT.

The chain combines TRBV19 with TRBJ1-1; TRBD1 aligns across 8 bases. The J segment lost 3 bases and the V segment lost 9 bases, leaving 3 bases of the junction unmatched. CDR3 length equals 12 residues. The V gene's germline CDR1 is LNHDA and CDR2 SQIVND (reference sequence). In DNA, the CDR3 is TGTGCCAGCCGACAGGGGTACACTGAAGCTTTCTTT. This codes for CASRQGYTEAFF.

This chain joins TRBV30 and TRBJ1-4, with 7 positions matching TRBD1. This CDR3 contains 16 residues. With V trimmed by 3 bases and J by 0 bases, 7 bases remained unmatched. Germline assignment: CDR1 GTSNPN and CDR2 SVGIG (reference sequence). The CDR3 protein is CAWSELTGATNEKLFF. DNA of the CDR3: TGTGCCTGGAGCGAACTTACAGGGGCAACTAATGAAAAACTGTTTTTT.

The sample holds one count of this clone. This chain joins TRBV18 and TRBJ1-4; D remains ambiguous. Germline V gene sequence: CDR1 KGHSH, CDR2 LQKENI. CDR3 length: 14 residues. Trimming left V 2 bases short and J 6 bases short, with 10 bases between. The CDR3 region has the DNA TGTGCCAGCTCACCAGCACAGAGCTATGAAAAACTGTTTTTT. Translated: CASSPAQSYEKLFF.

This clone is a singleton in its sample. The CDR3 DNA reads TGTGCCAGCAGACCCGTCGTCGGGGGACCCAATCCCTACGAGCAGTACTTC. This sequence encodes CASRPVVGGPNPYEQYF. The chain employs TRBV3-1 (or the pseudogene TRBV3-2) and TRBJ2-7, with D possibly TRBD2 on 6 matching bases. The CDR3 extends over 17 amino acids. Germline-derived CDR1 and CDR2 are LGHDT and YNNKEL (reference sequence). The V and J ends lost 6 bases and 2 bases respectively, with 23 bases between them.

The chain recombines TRBV12-3 or TRBV12-4 with TRBJ2-5; the D is unclear. Trimming pared 6 bases from V and 3 bases from J, leaving 11 bases between. The CDR3 spans 13 residues. As DNA, the CDR3 is TGTGCCAGCAGCCAAACTGAGGAAGAGACCCAGTACTTC. This encodes CASSQTEEETQYF.

This rearrangement joins TRBV10-3 to TRBJ1-2, with 10 bases lining up with TRBD1. The CDR3 runs to 17 residues. The trim removed 2 bases at V and 0 bases at J, leaving 6 bases unmatched. CDR1 is ENHRY, CDR2 SYGVKD, per germline. For the CDR3, the DNA is TGTGCCATCAGTGAGGCGGGACAGGGGACAGCTAACTATGGCTACACCTTC. It is translated as CAISEAGQGTANYGYTF.

This chain joins TRBV7-2 and TRBJ2-7; 8 nucleotides match TRBD1. This CDR3 is 15 amino acids long. CDR1 is SGHTA, CDR2 FQGNSA, per germline. V lost 0 bases to trimming and J lost 3 bases; unmatched junction nucleotides: 4. CDR3 sequence reads: CASSLATGGFYEQYF. In DNA, the CDR3 is TGTGCCAGCAGCTTAGCAACAGGGGGGTTCTACGAGCAGTACTTC.

This clone was found once. The chain employs TRBV19 and TRBJ1-1, with no clear D. Trimming shortened V by 2 bases and J by 6 bases, and 10 bases separated the two germline ends. The length of the CDR3 is 13 residues. CDR1 and CDR2 (germline): LNHDA, SQIVND (reference sequence). CDR3 residues: CASSIKRAPEAFF. CDR3 DNA: TGTGCCAGTAGTATAAAGAGGGCTCCTGAAGCTTTCTTT.

The chain is built from TRBV6-5 and TRBJ2-2; D remains unclear. With 6 bases removed from V and 6 bases from J, the gap between germline ends came to 14 bases. This CDR3 has 14 amino acids. Germline CDR1 reads MNHEY; CDR2 reads SVGAGI. The CDR3 region has the DNA TGTGCCAGCAGGCCCATCAGAGCCCCCGGGGAGCTGTTTTTT. This translates into CASRPIRAPGELFF.

The chain employs TRBV30 and TRBJ2-1; D could derive from TRBD1 or TRBD2 (5 bases each). This CDR3 is 17 amino acids long. In germline, CDR1 is GTSNPN, CDR2 SVGIG (reference sequence). The V end was cut by 5 bases, the J end by 5 bases, with 25 bases between. CDR3 region: CAWGRDPVLRRNNEQFF. The CDR3 nucleotides read TGTGCCTGGGGACGGGACCCCGTCCTCCGGCGGAACAATGAGCAGTTCTTC. Based on the CDR3 plus reference TRBV30 and TRBJ2-1, the full variable domain is SQTIHQWPATLVQPVGSPLSLECTVEGTSNPNLYWYRQAAGRGLQLLFYSVGIGQISSEVPQNLSASRPQDRQFILSSKKLLLSDSGFYLCAWGRDPVLRRNNEQFFGPGTRLTVL.

The genes are TRBV19 and TRBJ1-5; D unclear. Germline values: CDR1 LNHDA, CDR2 SQIVND (reference sequence). V was pared by 0 bases and J by 7 bases, with 10 bases between. This CDR3 is 14 amino acids long. The CDR3 sequence: CASSIEAVFQPQHF. The CDR3 DNA reads as TGTGCCAGTAGTATAGAGGCGGTTTTCCAGCCCCAGCATTTT.